These 26 T cell receptor beta chains were all obtained from the same sample, sequenced in a study of T cell responses to AZD1222 COVID-19 vaccine. Generated by immunoSEQ multiplex PCR, the TCRdb table keeps only in-frame clones and is missing some. The sample carries around 89,000 clones, roughly 90% recorded once. Source: peripheral blood, taken on day 0 of AZD1222 vaccination. These TCRs come from an adult in good health.

The chain's CDR3 is CASSSTSGGNEQFF. The CDR3 nucleotides are TGCGCCAGCAGCTCCACTAGCGGCGGCAATGAGCAGTTCTTC. The rearrangement links TRBV5-1 to TRBJ2-1, with 8 bases fitting TRBD2. Looked up from germline, CDR1 is SGHRS and CDR2 is YFSETQ. V was clipped by 3 bases and J by 6 bases; unmatched bases: 5. The CDR3 spans 14 residues.

J is TRBJ1-2 and V is TRBV5-4; perhaps TRBD1 as D (5 bases). The CDR3 runs to 14 residues. CDR1 and CDR2 (germline): SGHNT, YYREEE (reference sequence). V shed 0 bases and J shed 5 bases, with 11 bases lying between them. The CDR3 region has the DNA TGTGCCAGCAGCTTGGGGGACGGAGATTATGGCTACACCTTC. Translating it yields CASSLGDGDYGYTF.

The chain combines TRBV24-1 with TRBJ1-2; D ambiguous. Trimming removed 7 bases at V and 9 bases at J, with 20 bases between. This CDR3 has 14 residues. CDR1 is KGHDR and CDR2 is SFDVKD in the germline V gene. CDR3 region: CATSGQAKESSYTF. The DNA of the CDR3 is TGTGCCACCAGCGGGCAGGCTAAGGAATCAAGCTACACCTTC.

The chain joins TRBV27 to TRBJ2-5, with a weak D call TRBD1 (5 bases). CDR1 MNHEY and CDR2 SMNVEV come from the germline V gene (reference sequence). V lost 8 bases, J lost 1 base, and 14 bases lay in between. This CDR3 contains 14 residues. In nucleotides, the CDR3 is TGTGCCAGCCCAGGGAACCCAGGCCAAGAGACCCAGTACTTC. Translated: CASPGNPGQETQYF.

This chain connects TRBV4-2 to TRBJ1-2, with 10 bases fitting TRBD1. The germline V gene encodes CDR1 LGHNA and CDR2 YNFKEQ. Losses at the gene ends were 4 bases for V and 8 bases for J; bases not matched to a gene: 10. CDR3 size: 15 residues. The CDR3 reads CASSPDVGTGEGYTF. CDR3 sequence (DNA): TGTGCCAGCAGCCCGGATGTAGGGACAGGGGAGGGCTACACCTTC.

The chain combines TRBV27 with TRBJ2-7, with D maybe TRBD2 (7 bases). Trimming stripped 7 bases from V and 5 bases from J, with 18 bases between. Germline V lookup: CDR1 MNHEY, CDR2 SMNVEV (reference sequence). The CDR3 is made up of 14 amino acids. The CDR3 nucleotides are TGTGCCAGCACATTCAGGCGGGGGCTGAACGAGCAGTACTTC. Translated, it gives CASTFRRGLNEQYF.

The V call is TRBV19, the J call TRBJ1-5; 8 bases match TRBD1. V shed 5 bases, J shed 7 bases, and the junction held 13 bases outside the gene matches. From germline, CDR1 is LNHDA and CDR2 SQIVND (reference sequence). The CDR3 runs to 16 residues. In nucleotides, the CDR3 is TGTGCCAGTAGTTACTCTGGGCAGGGGGCTCGACAGCCCCAGCATTTT. It is translated as CASSYSGQGARQPQHF. Full variable domain (rest looked up from reference TRBV19 and TRBJ1-5): DGGITQSPKYLFRKEGQNVTLSCEQNLNHDAMYWYRQDPGQGLRLIYYSQIVNDFQKGDIAEGYSVSREKKESFPLTVTSAQKNPTAFYLCASSYSGQGARQPQHFGDGTRLSIL.

The rearrangement uses TRBV12-3 or TRBV12-4 and TRBJ1-2; D gene uncertain. This CDR3 is built from 12 residues. Trimming removed 2 bases at V and 7 bases at J, with 8 bases between. CDR3 protein: CASSLSRGGYTF. The CDR3 DNA follows: TGTGCCAGCAGTTTATCACGGGGTGGCTACACCTTC.

This chain joins TRBV3-1 (or the pseudogene TRBV3-2) and TRBJ2-7; the match to TRBD1 covers 8 bases. The trim removed 1 base at V and 4 bases at J, leaving 6 bases unmatched. CDR1 and CDR2 (germline): LGHDT, YNNKEL (reference sequence). The CDR3 length is 15 residues. The CDR3 loop is CASSQVDRGPYEQYF. The CDR3 coding sequence is TGTGCCAGCAGCCAAGTCGACAGGGGCCCTTACGAGCAGTACTTC.

The chain joins TRBV28 to TRBJ1-3, with D maybe TRBD1 (6 bases). V lost 6 bases to trimming and J lost 2 bases, with 17 bases between them. The CDR3 contains 16 residues. Germline assignment: CDR1 MDHEN and CDR2 SYDVKM. The CDR3 region is CASSLHGQLTGNTIYF. CDR3 nucleotides: TGTGCCAGCAGCCTTCATGGACAGCTTACTGGAAACACCATATATTTT.

The chain combines TRBV19 with TRBJ1-3; D unresolved. Germline V gene lookup returns CDR1 LNHDA and CDR2 SQIVND (reference sequence). CDR3 length: 14 residues. Trimming stripped 4 bases from V and 7 bases from J, with 14 bases between. The CDR3 reads CASSTYDARNTIYF. CDR3 bases: TGTGCCAGTAGTACCTATGACGCGCGGAACACCATATATTTT.

The rearrangement joins TRBV10-3 to TRBJ2-1, with 8 nucleotides matching TRBD2. Germline CDR1 and CDR2: ENHRY and SYGVKD. Losses at the gene ends were 6 bases for V and 0 bases for J; bases not matched to a gene: 7. The CDR3 has 16 residues. The CDR3 region is CAISARSGGSYNEQFF. The CDR3 DNA follows: TGTGCCATCAGCGCTAGAAGCGGGGGCTCCTACAATGAGCAGTTCTTC.

The V call is TRBV28, the J call TRBJ2-5, with 9 bases lining up with TRBD1. The germline CDR1 and CDR2 sequences are MDHEN and SYDVKM. Trimming at V came to 11 bases and at J to 4 bases, leaving 8 bases not matched to a gene. This CDR3 is built from 13 residues. CDR3 region: CAGATGGRETQYF. CDR3 nucleotide sequence: TGTGCCGGGGCGACAGGGGGTCGAGAGACCCAGTACTTC. The whole variable domain, remainder taken from reference TRBV28 and TRBJ2-5, is DVKVTQSSRYLVKRTGEKVFLECVQDMDHENMFWYRQDPGLGLRLIYFSYDVKMKEKGDIPEGYSVSREKKERFSLILESASTNQTSMYLCAGATGGRETQYFGPGTRLLVL.

DNA for the CDR3: TGTGCCAGCAGCTACGACAGAACCAAAAATGAAAAACTGTTTTTT. Translation: CASSYDRTKNEKLFF. The rearrangement joins TRBV7-9 to TRBJ1-4; maybe TRBD1 (5 bases). This CDR3 has 15 residues. Germline V gives CDR1 SEHNR, CDR2 FQNEAQ (reference sequence). V was cut by 4 bases and J by 5 bases, with 14 bases left in between.

The chain is built from TRBV7-2 and TRBJ2-3; 9 bases map to TRBD1. The J segment lost 3 bases and the V segment lost 5 bases, leaving 6 bases of the junction unmatched. Germline CDR1 is SGHTA and CDR2 is FQGNSA. The CDR3 has 15 amino acids. The DNA for the CDR3 is TGTGCCAGCAGCGCCACGGGACAGGGTACAGATACGCAGTATTTT. Amino acids: CASSATGQGTDTQYF.

J is TRBJ1-6 and V is TRBV19, with D tentatively TRBD1 (5 bases). V was cut by 6 bases and J by 7 bases, with 13 bases left in between. Germline CDR1 LNHDA, CDR2 SQIVND (reference sequence). The CDR3 has 14 residues. CDR3 residues: CASRITGGNSPLHF. CDR3 bases: TGTGCCAGTAGGATAACAGGAGGGAATTCACCCCTCCACTTT.

The rearrangement joins TRBV18 to TRBJ2-7, with 11 bases matching TRBD1. Germline V lookup: CDR1 KGHSH, CDR2 LQKENI. The CDR3 covers 16 residues. After removal of 3 bases from V and 5 bases from J, the junction contained 9 bases not matched to a gene. CDR3 in DNA: TGTGCCAGCTCACCCGGACAGGGGGCTCCTCCAAACGAGCAGTACTTC. Protein sequence: CASSPGQGAPPNEQYF.

The chain couples TRBV5-5 to TRBJ1-1, with D unclear. This CDR3 has 15 residues. Deletions cut 0 bases from V and 6 bases from J, with 15 bases between. Germline V gives CDR1 SGHKS, CDR2 YYEKEE (reference sequence). The CDR3 is CASSLAGRVRAEAFF. The CDR3 region has the DNA TGTGCCAGCAGCTTGGCGGGAAGGGTTAGGGCTGAAGCTTTCTTT.

CDR3 loop: CASSPISGADYGYTF. CDR3 sequence (DNA): TGTGCCAGCAGCCCCATTAGCGGGGCAGACTATGGCTACACCTTC. This rearrangement joins TRBV7-2 to TRBJ1-2; D may be TRBD1 (5 bases). Trimming removed 5 bases from V and 3 bases from J, with 16 bases in between. The V gene's germline CDR1 is SGHTA and CDR2 FQGNSA. This CDR3 is 15 amino acids long.

The chain uses TRBV6-6 and TRBJ1-5, with 7 nucleotides matching TRBD1. This CDR3 has 14 amino acids. V lost 10 bases to trimming and J lost 5 bases; unmatched junction nucleotides: 11. Germline V gives CDR1 MNHNY, CDR2 SVGAGI (reference sequence). CDR3 protein: CATRVGGAYQPQHF. The CDR3 DNA is TGTGCCACCCGAGTAGGGGGCGCATATCAGCCCCAGCATTTT.

This clone was counted a few times. This chain connects TRBV2 to TRBJ2-1; 7 nucleotides align to TRBD2. The V gene end was trimmed by 6 bases and the J gene end by 12 bases; junction bases not matched to a gene: 14. The length of the CDR3 is 14 residues. The V gene's germline CDR1 is SNHLY and CDR2 FYNNEI. CDR3 sequence: CASRDGGYGEVQFF. The CDR3 nucleotides are TGTGCCAGCAGGGACGGGGGGTACGGAGAGGTGCAGTTCTTC. Together with reference TRBV2 and TRBJ2-1, the CDR3 gives the full variable domain: EPEVTQTPSHQVTQMGQEVILRCVPISNHLYFYWYRQILGQKVEFLVSFYNNEISEKSEIFDDQFSVERPDGSNFTLKIRSTKLEDSAMYFCASRDGGYGEVQFFGPGTRLTVL.

This clone turned up a few times. This rearrangement joins TRBV4-2 to TRBJ1-3; D remains ambiguous. CDR3 size: 16 residues. Germline values: CDR1 LGHNA, CDR2 YNFKEQ. The V end was cut by 0 bases, the J end by 2 bases, with 11 bases between. The CDR3: CASSQDRGGAGNTIYF. CDR3 sequence (DNA): TGTGCCAGCAGCCAAGATAGAGGCGGTGCTGGAAACACCATATATTTT.

The chain carries TRBV5-1 and TRBJ2-7; D remains ambiguous. The CDR3 totals 12 residues. Trimming left V 4 bases short and J 4 bases short, with 9 bases between. Germline V lookup: CDR1 SGHRS, CDR2 YFSETQ. The CDR3: CASSRSEYEQYF. The CDR3 DNA is TGCGCCAGCAGCCGAAGTGAATACGAGCAGTACTTC.

The chain employs TRBV30 and TRBJ1-4, with D possibly matching TRBD1 (5 bases). Germline-derived CDR1 and CDR2 are GTSNPN and SVGIG (reference sequence). The CDR3 covers 14 residues. V lost 3 bases, J lost 5 bases, and 13 bases lay in between. CDR3 protein: CAWSRDVENEKLFF. CDR3 coding DNA: TGTGCCTGGAGCCGGGACGTGGAAAATGAAAAACTGTTTTTT.

CDR3 sequence (DNA): TGTGCCAGCAGCGTAAGGACAGGGAACAATTCACCCCTCCACTTT. It yields the protein CASSVRTGNNSPLHF. The chain carries TRBV9 and TRBJ1-6, with 8 bases aligning to TRBD1. The CDR3 consists of 15 residues. With 1 base clipped from V and 7 bases from J, the junction kept 4 bases outside the gene matches. Germline values: CDR1 SGDLS, CDR2 YYNGEE.

The V call is TRBV10-3, the J call TRBJ1-2; 10 bases map to TRBD1. Trimming cost V 4 bases and J 6 bases; bases outside gene matches: 8. Germline V gene sequence: CDR1 ENHRY, CDR2 SYGVKD. The CDR3 runs 15 residues. The CDR3 DNA reads TGTGCCATCAGTGCCACCGAGACAGGGGGCGATGGCTACACCTTC. This translates into CAISATETGGDGYTF.